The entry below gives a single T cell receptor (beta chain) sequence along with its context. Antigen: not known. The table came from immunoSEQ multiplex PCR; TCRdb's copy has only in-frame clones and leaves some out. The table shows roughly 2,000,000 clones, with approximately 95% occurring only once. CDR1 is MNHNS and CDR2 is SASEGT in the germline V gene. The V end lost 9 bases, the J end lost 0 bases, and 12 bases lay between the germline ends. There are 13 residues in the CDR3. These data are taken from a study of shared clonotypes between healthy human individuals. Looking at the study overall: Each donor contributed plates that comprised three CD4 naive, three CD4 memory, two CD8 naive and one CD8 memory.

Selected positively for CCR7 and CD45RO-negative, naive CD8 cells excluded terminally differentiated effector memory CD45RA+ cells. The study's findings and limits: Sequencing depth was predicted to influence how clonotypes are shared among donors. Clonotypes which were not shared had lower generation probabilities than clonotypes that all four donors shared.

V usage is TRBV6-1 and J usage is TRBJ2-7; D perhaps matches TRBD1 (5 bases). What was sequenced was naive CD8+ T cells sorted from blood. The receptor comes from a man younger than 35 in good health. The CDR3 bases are TGTGCCAGTGGAACAGGATTCTCCTACGAGCAGTACTTC. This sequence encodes CASGTGFSYEQYF.